Each of the 3 T cell receptor beta chains below was sequenced from the same sample in a study of control samples from healthy donors and cancer patients. The table came from immunoSEQ multiplex PCR; TCRdb's copy has only in-frame clones and leaves some out. The data hold under 150,000 clones, with about 95% observed a single time. Input material: blood. Every receptor here comes from a man in his thirties or forties in good health.

The chain has TRBV3-1 (or the pseudogene TRBV3-2) and TRBJ1-3, with a tentative D call TRBD1 (6 bases). Per the germline V gene, CDR1 is LGHDT and CDR2 is YNNKEL (reference sequence). Trimming took 7 bases from V and 0 from J, leaving 10 bases between them. This CDR3 is built from 14 residues. The CDR3 DNA reads TGTGCCAGCACCCAGACAGGCTCTGGAAACACCATATATTTT. This translates into CASTQTGSGNTIYF.

The chain is built from TRBV20-1 and TRBJ2-1; 11 positions match TRBD1. The V segment lost 3 bases and the J segment 8 bases; nucleotides outside the gene matches: 3. The CDR3 is made up of 13 amino acids. Germline CDR1 is DFQATT and CDR2 is SNEGSKA (reference sequence). In nucleotides, the CDR3 is TGCAGTGCTAGTAGGGACAGGGGGGATGAGCAGTTCTTC. It specifies CSASRDRGDEQFF.

This clone appeared a single time. V is TRBV28 and J is TRBJ2-2; TRBD1 matches 9 bases. The CDR3 length is 16 residues. CDR1 and CDR2 from the germline V gene are MDHEN and SYDVKM. The V and J ends lost 6 bases and 2 bases, in that order; junction bases with no gene match: 7. DNA of the CDR3: TGTGCCAGCAGAACTCCGGGACAGGGCAACACCGGGGAGCTGTTTTTT. It is translated as CASRTPGQGNTGELFF.